These 3 T cell receptor beta chains originate from one sample sequenced in a study of T cells after yellow fever vaccination. Using its own MiXCR run on the 5' RACE reads, TCRdb lists one record per CDR3 protein. Of about 50,000 distinct CDR3 sequences listed, around 7% were seen once; the top ten hold 28%. The sample was CD8+ T cells sorted from PBMCs, taken around 16 days after the first yellow fever vaccination. The receptors here all came from a man between 18 and 29 years old who received the YFV17D yellow fever vaccine.

A remark on this clonotype: This may arise from a read error, as a much more abundant clone is one base away. This sequence joins TRBV7-6 and TRBJ2-2; D is ambiguous. Trimming cost V 4 bases and J 7 bases, with 4 bases left between them. CDR3 size: 11 residues. Germline values: CDR1 SGHVS, CDR2 FNYEAQ. The CDR3 DNA reads as TGTGCCAGCAGCTCCCACGGGGAGCTGTTTTTT. Translated: CASSSHGELFF.

This clonotype occurred many times. This chain joins TRBV6-1 and TRBJ2-3; no clear D gene. Trimming shortened V by 7 bases and J by 1 base, and 12 bases separated the two germline ends. Germline values: CDR1 MNHNS, CDR2 SASEGT. This CDR3 contains 14 residues. This CDR3 is CASTGSVRTDTQYF. The CDR3 region has the DNA TGTGCCAGCACGGGCAGCGTGCGCACAGATACGCAGTATTTT.

This clonotype has a handful of counts. This chain links TRBV12-3 or TRBV12-4 with TRBJ2-3; a possible D gene is TRBD2 (5 bases). V gave up 2 bases and J gave up 4 bases, with 7 bases separating them. The CDR3 is 13 amino acids. The CDR3 reads CASSLPEADTQYF. CDR3 coding DNA: TGTGCCAGCAGTTTACCGGAGGCAGATACGCAGTATTTT.